These 3 T cell receptor beta chains came from one sample sequenced in a study of blood T cells in healthy people across ages. Using a J-beta primer mix together with a sample-barcoded 5' primer, a second PCR was run for roughly 7 to 11 cycles. TCRdb used MiXCR to reprocess the 5' RACE reads, holding one entry per CDR3 protein. The sample lists a few hundred thousand distinct CDR3 sequences; over 45% were seen once. The material sequenced was blood. These receptors all come from a man aged 55 to 70 in good health.

The CDR3 sequence is CASSLAGDGEQFF. The CDR3 bases are TGTGCCAGCAGCTTGGCGGGCGACGGTGAGCAGTTCTTC. The J gene is TRBJ2-1, the V gene TRBV7-2; weak D call: TRBD2 (5 bases). This CDR3 region has 13 residues. V lost 3 bases and J 9 bases, leaving 12 bases between the germline ends. CDR1 is SGHTA, CDR2 FQGNSA, per germline. Variable domain in full (rest from reference TRBV7-2 and TRBJ2-1): GAGVSQSPSNKVTEKGKDVELRCDPISGHTALYWYRQSLGQGLEFLIYFQGNSAPDKSGLPSDRFSAERTGGSVSTLTIQRTQQEDSAVYLCASSLAGDGEQFFGPGTRLTVL.

This clonotype was observed a few times. The chain combines TRBV28 with TRBJ2-3, with D perhaps matching TRBD1 (6 bases). Trimming stripped 5 bases from V and 4 bases from J, with 19 bases between. Germline V gives CDR1 MDHEN, CDR2 SYDVKM. The CDR3 spans 16 residues. The CDR3 sequence: CASSPSPATGADTQYF. The CDR3, as DNA: TGTGCCAGCAGTCCTTCCCCAGCGACAGGCGCAGATACGCAGTATTTT.

The chain carries TRBV12-3 or TRBV12-4 and TRBJ2-7; 7 nucleotides line up with TRBD1. Trimming took 2 bases from V and 5 from J; bases not matched to a gene: 9. The CDR3 runs 15 residues. The CDR3 DNA reads TGTGCCAGCAGTTTACCGACAGGGATGGGCCACGAGCAGTACTTC. This encodes CASSLPTGMGHEQYF.